One and the same sample provided the 18 T cell receptor beta chains below, sequenced in a study of shared clonotypes between healthy human individuals (dated by TCRdb to 2020 to 2021). Receptor libraries were prepared by the immunoSEQ multiplex PCR assay. This is the immuneACCESS table as TCRdb keeps it, with only in-frame sequences that have V and J called. A part of the clones is gone; compared with another copy, unresolved V genes explain less than half, and the rest is unexplained. In all, the sample holds about 1.1 million clones, and approximately 80% of those were seen once. The ten top clones hold approximately 0.5% of the sample. Sample: memory CD4+ T cells from PBMCs. Taken with the paper, the label for cell subset or site translates to: CD45RA-negative fraction. These receptor sequences come from a young man in good health. Some clones in this sample may be carry-over from other donors' samples.

The V gene is TRBV15, the J gene TRBJ2-1; 7 nucleotides align to TRBD2. The germline V gene has CDR1 LNHNV and CDR2 YYDKDF (reference sequence). This CDR3 has 15 residues. The V gene end was trimmed by 0 bases and the J gene end by 9 bases; junction bases not matched to a gene: 8. CDR3 residues: CATSRDRPGGGEQFF. The CDR3 DNA reads TGTGCCACCAGCAGAGATCGACCCGGCGGGGGTGAGCAGTTCTTC.

Concerning this clone: A read error likely explains this, since a far larger clone differs by one base. The V and J genes are TRBV7-6 and TRBJ2-3; D not resolved. Trimming left V 2 bases short and J 4 bases short, with 1 base between. CDR3 length: 11 amino acids. Germline CDR1 reads SGHVS; CDR2 reads FNYEAQ. CDR3 amino acids: CASSLSDTQYF. The CDR3 coding sequence is TGTGCCAGCAGCTTATCAGATACGCAGTATTTT.

The gene calls are TRBV7-2 and TRBJ2-1, with a weak D call TRBD2 (5 bases). V lost 1 base and J lost 4, with 11 bases in between. The CDR3 contains 15 residues. Germline V gene data show CDR1 as SGHTA and CDR2 as FQGNSA. For the CDR3, the DNA is TGTGCCAGCAGCTTAGAGGCTAGCCGGTACAATGAGCAGTTCTTC. Its translation: CASSLEASRYNEQFF.

This chain uses TRBV28 with TRBJ1-1, with D perhaps TRBD1 (5 bases). The germline gives CDR1 MDHEN, CDR2 SYDVKM. This CDR3 spans 15 amino acids. Trimming cost V 0 bases and J 1 base, with 9 bases left between them. The CDR3 region has the DNA TGTGCCAGCAGTTTATGGAGAGGGGAGAACACTGAAGCTTTCTTT. Protein sequence: CASSLWRGENTEAFF. Drawing the rest from reference TRBV28 and TRBJ1-1, the complete variable domain is DVKVTQSSRYLVKRTGEKVFLECVQDMDHENMFWYRQDPGLGLRLIYFSYDVKMKEKGDIPEGYSVSREKKERFSLILESASTNQTSMYLCASSLWRGENTEAFFGQGTRLTVV.

The chain links TRBV7-8 to TRBJ2-1; no reliable D call. Germline-derived CDR1 and CDR2 are SGHVS and FQNEAQ. Trimming cost V 5 bases and J 0 bases, with 14 bases left between them. CDR3 length: 16 amino acids. The CDR3 DNA reads TGTGCCAGCAGCATGCAAAAGGGAAGCTCCTACAATGAGCAGTTCTTC. Translating gives CASSMQKGSSYNEQFF.

The chain is built from TRBV7-8 and TRBJ1-1; a weak D match, TRBD1 (6 bases). The V and J ends lost 2 bases and 5 bases respectively, with 18 bases between them. The CDR3 has 16 amino acids. Germline V gene sequence: CDR1 SGHVS, CDR2 FQNEAQ. CDR3 sequence (DNA): TGTGCCAGCAGCTTATTCCTGGGGGCGCGGCGGACTGAAGCTTTCTTT. Amino acid sequence: CASSLFLGARRTEAFF.

This clone has more than one count but fewer than ten. The rearrangement uses TRBV28 and TRBJ1-1; D is undetermined. Germline lookup yields CDR1 MDHEN and CDR2 SYDVKM. This CDR3 comprises 12 residues. With 5 bases removed from V and 11 bases from J, the gap between germline ends came to 15 bases. The CDR3 DNA sequence: TGTGCCAGCAGTACGAATTGGGCGCGGGCTTTCTTT. Translated: CASSTNWARAFF.

In its sample, this clone was seen a few times. The V and J genes are TRBV30 and TRBJ1-5, with D hard to call. The V gene lost 1 base and the J gene lost 2 bases, with 3 bases spanning the gap. The CDR3 runs to 12 residues. Germline CDR1 and CDR2: GTSNPN and SVGIG (reference sequence). The CDR3 DNA reads TGTGCCTGGAGTGATGGCAATCAGCCCCAGCATTTT. This gives the protein CAWSDGNQPQHF. The full variable domain, rest sourced from reference TRBV30 and TRBJ1-5, is SQTIHQWPATLVQPVGSPLSLECTVEGTSNPNLYWYRQAAGRGLQLLFYSVGIGQISSEVPQNLSASRPQDRQFILSSKKLLLSDSGFYLCAWSDGNQPQHFGDGTRLSIL.

This chain joins TRBV18 and TRBJ2-1; 7 bases match TRBD2. The CDR3 contains 16 residues. The germline V gene has CDR1 KGHSH and CDR2 LQKENI. V lost 8 bases, J lost 6 bases, and 16 bases stayed unmatched. DNA of the CDR3: TGTGCCAGCCCAAAAGGCGGGAGCGAACGAGCCAATGAGCAGTTCTTC. Its protein is CASPKGGSERANEQFF.

For this clone: This same CDR3 is encoded by further DNA sequences in the sample. The chain links TRBV5-4 to TRBJ2-7; TRBD2 might be the D (5 bases). Germline CDR1 is SGHNT and CDR2 is YYREEE (reference sequence). Trimming took 1 base from V and 4 from J, leaving 9 bases between them. The CDR3 consists of 13 residues. This chain's CDR3 is CASSLLGDYEQYF. The DNA for the CDR3 is TGTGCCAGCAGCTTGTTGGGAGATTACGAGCAGTACTTC.

V gene TRBV7-4 combines with J gene TRBJ2-5; 13 positions match TRBD2. Germline trimming cut 5 bases from V and 5 bases from J; bases unmatched to any gene: 11. The CDR3 covers 17 residues. Germline-derived CDR1 and CDR2 are SGHVT and SQSDAQ. As DNA, the CDR3 is TGTGCCAGCAGCAGCCAATATACGGGACTAGCGGGGGAGACCCAGTACTTC. It is translated as CASSSQYTGLAGETQYF.

J is TRBJ1-2 and V is TRBV7-9; 9 nucleotides match TRBD1. Germline V gene lookup returns CDR1 SEHNR and CDR2 FQNEAQ (reference sequence). This CDR3 spans 13 amino acids. V was clipped by 7 bases and J by 7 bases; unmatched bases: 7. In DNA, the CDR3 is TGTGCCAGCAACCTTGACAGGGGGGGTGGCTACACCTTC. This codes for CASNLDRGGGYTF.

Ten or more counts support this clone. The same CDR3 arises from other DNA sequences in this sample as well. The chain has TRBV7-9 and TRBJ2-3; D is unresolved. Germline lookup yields CDR1 SEHNR and CDR2 FQNEAQ (reference sequence). This CDR3 region has 11 residues. Trimming took 3 bases from V and 6 from J, leaving 4 bases between them. In DNA, the CDR3 is TGTGCCAGCAGCTTTTCCGATACGCAGTATTTT. The encoded protein is CASSFSDTQYF.

The J gene is TRBJ2-3, the V gene TRBV11-2; possible D gene TRBD2, 5 bases. Trimming pared 4 bases from V and 6 bases from J, leaving 20 bases between. The CDR3 sequence is 16 residues long. CDR1 SGHAT and CDR2 FQNNGV come from the germline V gene. CDR3 bases: TGTGCCAGCAGCTCCCCCCGGGATTCTTGGGGTGATACGCAGTATTTT. Translating it yields CASSSPRDSWGDTQYF. The full variable domain, with the rest looked up from reference TRBV11-2 and TRBJ2-3, is EAGVAQSPRYKIIEKRQSVAFWCNPISGHATLYWYQQILGQGPKLLIQFQNNGVVDDSQLPKDRFSAERLKGVDSTLKIQPAKLEDSAVYLCASSSPRDSWGDTQYFGPGTRLTVL.

This clone was observed a handful of times. The rearrangement uses TRBV19 and TRBJ1-2; 7 bases align to TRBD1. The CDR3 covers 14 residues. In germline, CDR1 is LNHDA, CDR2 SQIVND (reference sequence). V gave up 5 bases and J gave up 5 bases; unmatched junction bases: 8. The CDR3 DNA sequence: TGTGCCAGTAGTTCCCGGACAGGAGGGTATGGCTACACCTTC. Residues: CASSSRTGGYGYTF.

The chain combines TRBV28 with TRBJ1-1; a weak D match, TRBD1 (6 bases). The V and J ends lost 5 bases and 1 base respectively, with 17 bases between them. The V gene's germline CDR1 is MDHEN and CDR2 SYDVKM. CDR3 size: 16 residues. The DNA of the CDR3 is TGTGCCAGCAGTCCCTCGGGGGCAGGCAAGAACACTGAAGCTTTCTTT. Protein: CASSPSGAGKNTEAFF.

This clone has only one observation. V usage is TRBV5-4 and J usage is TRBJ2-1; D gene unclear. V was shortened by 4 bases and J by 4 bases, with 12 bases between the two germline ends. This CDR3 region has 14 residues. Germline-derived CDR1 and CDR2 are SGHNT and YYREEE (reference sequence). The CDR3 sequence is CASSQPGPYNEQFF. Here the CDR3 DNA reads TGTGCCAGCAGCCAACCCGGACCATACAATGAGCAGTTCTTC.

The rearrangement links TRBV7-9 to TRBJ2-7; weak D call: TRBD2 (5 bases). Deletions cut 8 bases from V and 1 base from J, with 18 bases between. Looked up from germline, CDR1 is SEHNR and CDR2 is FQNEAQ (reference sequence). This CDR3 is built from 15 residues. Here the CDR3 reads CASVPRSGGSYEQYF. The CDR3 region has the DNA TGTGCCAGCGTCCCCCGGAGCGGCGGGTCCTACGAGCAGTACTTC.